One T cell receptor (beta chain) is described in this entry. Via MiXCR, TCRdb re-called the 5' RACE reads, giving one row per CDR3 protein. The sample holds 60,000 to 75,000 distinct CDR3 sequences, 6.3% seen once. The CDR3 contains 14 residues. The V gene's germline CDR1 is SGHRS and CDR2 YFSETQ. Trimming removed 0 bases at V and 8 bases at J, with 12 bases between. The data derive from a study of spatial heterogeneity in lung cancer. Time point in this sample: sample taken at primary tumor resection. The sequence came from a female donor with early-stage non-small cell lung cancer. The genes are TRBV5-1 and TRBJ2-1, with D possibly TRBD1 on 6 matching bases. The sample here was PBMCs, taken at surgery. This chain's CDR3 is CASSLGRGQDEQFF. CDR3 nucleotide sequence: TGCGCCAGCAGCTTGGGCAGGGGTCAGGATGAGCAGTTCTTC.